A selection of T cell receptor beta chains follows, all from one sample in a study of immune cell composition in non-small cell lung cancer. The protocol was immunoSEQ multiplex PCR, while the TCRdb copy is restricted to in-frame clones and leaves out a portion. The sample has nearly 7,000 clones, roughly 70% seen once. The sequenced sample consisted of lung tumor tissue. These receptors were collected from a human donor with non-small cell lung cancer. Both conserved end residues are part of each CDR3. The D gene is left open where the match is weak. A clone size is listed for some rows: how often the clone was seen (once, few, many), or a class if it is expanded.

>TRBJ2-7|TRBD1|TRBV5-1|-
CASSLSGTGAFYEQYF
TGCGCCAGCAGCTTGTCCGGGACAGGGGCGTTCTACGAGCAGTACTTC
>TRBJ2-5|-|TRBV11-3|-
CASSPGTTIQETQYF
TGTGCCAGCAGCCCTGGGACAACCATCCAAGAGACCCAGTACTTC
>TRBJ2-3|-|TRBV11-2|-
CASGGAGSADTQYF
TGTGCCAGCGGAGGGGCTGGGAGCGCAGATACGCAGTATTTT
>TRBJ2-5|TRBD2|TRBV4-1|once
CASSQVLTLAGGLPTQYF
TGCGCCAGCAGCCAAGTTCTAACACTAGCGGGGGGCCTACCGACCCAGTACTTC
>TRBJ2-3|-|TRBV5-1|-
CASSLVEYTDTQYF
TGCGCCAGCAGCTTGGTTGAGTACACAGATACGCAGTATTTT
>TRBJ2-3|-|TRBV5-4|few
CASSPGLGTDTQYF
TGTGCCAGCAGCCCGGGACTCGGCACAGATACGCAGTATTTT
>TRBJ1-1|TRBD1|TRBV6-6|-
CASSSQTGMGTEAFF
TGTGCCAGCAGTTCCCAGACAGGGATGGGGACTGAAGCTTTCTTT
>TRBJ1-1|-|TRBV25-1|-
CASSESQGHTEAFF
TGTGCCAGCAGTGAATCCCAGGGGCACACTGAAGCTTTCTTT
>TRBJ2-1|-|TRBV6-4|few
CASRTEINYNEQFF
TGTGCCAGCAGGACAGAAATAAATTACAATGAGCAGTTCTTC
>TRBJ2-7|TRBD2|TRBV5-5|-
CASSSRTSGSFEYEQYF
TGTGCCAGCAGCTCCCGGACTAGCGGGAGTTTCGAGTACGAGCAGTACTTC
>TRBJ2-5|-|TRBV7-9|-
CASSAGGRARETQYF
TGTGCCAGCAGCGCTGGGGGCAGGGCGCGAGAGACCCAGTACTTC
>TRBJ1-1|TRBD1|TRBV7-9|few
CASSTGQGEAFF
TGTGCCAGCAGCACCGGACAGGGAGAAGCTTTCTTT
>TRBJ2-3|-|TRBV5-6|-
CASSTPGLSTDTQYF
TGTGCCAGCAGCACACCGGGACTTTCCACAGATACGCAGTATTTT
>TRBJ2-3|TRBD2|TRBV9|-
CASSVASSGGATRSRTDTQYF
TGTGCCAGCAGCGTAGCCTCCAGCGGGGGGGCCACTCGATCTCGCACAGATACGCAGTATTTT
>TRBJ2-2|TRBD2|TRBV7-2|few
CASRLAGGNTGELFF
TGTGCCAGCAGACTAGCGGGGGGCAACACCGGGGAGCTGTTTTTT
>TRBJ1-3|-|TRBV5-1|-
CASSLDRFSGNTIYF
TGCGCCAGCAGCTTGGATCGGTTCTCTGGAAACACCATATATTTT
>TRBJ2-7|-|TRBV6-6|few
CASGPSRDEQYF
TGTGCCAGCGGTCCGTCCAGGGACGAGCAGTACTTC
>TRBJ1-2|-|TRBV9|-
CASSGHGGRLDYGYTF
TGTGCCAGCAGCGGACACGGGGGGCGTCTAGACTATGGCTACACCTTC
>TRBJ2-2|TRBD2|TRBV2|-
CASSEIDPSGGYTNTGELFF
TGTGCCAGCAGTGAAATTGATCCTAGCGGGGGTTACACTAACACCGGGGAGCTGTTTTTT
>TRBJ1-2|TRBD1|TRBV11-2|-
CASSGKQGYSDGYTF
TGTGCCAGCAGCGGAAAACAGGGGTACAGCGATGGCTACACCTTC
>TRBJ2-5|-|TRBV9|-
CASSLARGETQYF
TGTGCCAGCAGCCTGGCAAGGGGAGAGACCCAGTACTTC
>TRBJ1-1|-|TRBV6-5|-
CASSYSSSSTEAFF
TGTGCCAGCAGTTACTCGAGTTCTAGCACTGAAGCTTTCTTT
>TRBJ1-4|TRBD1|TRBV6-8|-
CASSYRDPGTGATENNEKLFF
TGTGCCAGCAGTTACCGTGACCCCGGGACAGGGGCCACTGAAAATAATGAAAAACTGTTTTTT
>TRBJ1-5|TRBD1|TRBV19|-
CASSSPGTGISNQPQHF
TGTGCCAGTAGTTCGCCCGGGACAGGAATTAGCAATCAGCCCCAGCATTTT
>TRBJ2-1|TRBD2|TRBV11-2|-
CASSFGPRLAHVEQFF
TGTGCCAGCAGCTTTGGCCCCCGACTAGCTCATGTTGAGCAGTTCTTC
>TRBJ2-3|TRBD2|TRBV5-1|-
CASSTLAARIPRTDTQYF
TGCGCCAGCAGCACACTAGCGGCGCGAATTCCACGCACAGATACGCAGTATTTT
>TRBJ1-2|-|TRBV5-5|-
CASNQNPTGNYGYTF
TGTGCCAGCAACCAGAATCCTACAGGGAACTATGGCTACACCTTC
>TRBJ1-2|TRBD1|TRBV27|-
CASSFSRGAPDYGYTF
TGTGCCAGCAGTTTCAGCAGGGGGGCCCCTGACTATGGCTACACCTTC
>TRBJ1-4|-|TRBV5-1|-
CATMGRGGDNEKLFF
TGCGCCACCATGGGGAGGGGCGGGGATAATGAAAAACTGTTTTTT
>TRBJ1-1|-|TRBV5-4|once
CASTFGEWNTEAFF
TGTGCCAGCACCTTCGGGGAATGGAACACTGAAGCTTTCTTT
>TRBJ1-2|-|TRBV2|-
CASITGEGDGYTF
TGTGCCAGCATCACGGGAGAGGGCGATGGCTACACCTTC
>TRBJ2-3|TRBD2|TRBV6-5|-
CASSYSPGGLFDTQYF
TGTGCCAGCAGTTACTCGCCGGGGGGGCTTTTCGATACGCAGTATTTT
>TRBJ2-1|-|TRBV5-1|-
CASTTSGLGYNEQFF
TGCGCCAGCACCACCAGCGGGCTGGGGTACAATGAGCAGTTCTTC
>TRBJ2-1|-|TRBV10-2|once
CASISASSYNEQFF
TGCGCCAGCATATCTGCGAGCTCCTACAATGAGCAGTTCTTC
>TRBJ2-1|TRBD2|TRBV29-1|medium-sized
CSVQPGRSEQFF
TGCAGCGTCCAGCCCGGGAGGAGTGAGCAGTTCTTC
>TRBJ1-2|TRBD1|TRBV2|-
CASSEARFSRGQGNYGYTF
TGTGCCAGCAGTGAAGCGCGGTTTAGTCGTGGACAGGGGAACTATGGCTACACCTTC
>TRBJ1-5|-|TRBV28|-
CASSWIRRGQNQPQHF
TGTGCCAGCAGTTGGATCCGGCGGGGCCAGAATCAGCCCCAGCATTTT
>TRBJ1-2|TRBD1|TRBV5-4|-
CASSYRQGDYGYTF
TGTGCCAGCAGCTACCGACAGGGGGACTATGGCTACACCTTC
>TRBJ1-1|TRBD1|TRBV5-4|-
CASSFGTGGGTEAFF
TGTGCCAGCAGCTTCGGGACAGGGGGGGGGACTGAAGCTTTCTTT
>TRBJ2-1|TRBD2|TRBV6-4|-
CASSDLSAGVDEQFF
TGTGCCAGCAGTGACTTATCAGCGGGAGTCGATGAGCAGTTCTTC
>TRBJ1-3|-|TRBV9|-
CASSPQDFSGNTIYF
TGTGCCAGCAGCCCCCAGGATTTCTCTGGAAACACCATATATTTT
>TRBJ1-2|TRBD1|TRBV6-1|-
CASTWDRAGYTF
TGTGCCAGCACTTGGGACAGGGCTGGCTACACCTTC
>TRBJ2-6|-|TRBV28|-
CASTPGASGANVLTF
TGTGCCAGCACCCCCGGTGCTTCTGGGGCCAACGTCCTGACTTTC
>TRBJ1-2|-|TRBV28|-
CASSLGGDERYGYTF
TGTGCCAGCAGTTTAGGCGGGGATGAACGGTATGGCTACACCTTC
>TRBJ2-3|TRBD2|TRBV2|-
CASSAQLAGESTDTQYF
TGTGCCAGCAGTGCCCAACTAGCGGGGGAGAGCACAGATACGCAGTATTTT
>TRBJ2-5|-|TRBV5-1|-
CASSAAGKETQYF
TGCGCCAGCAGCGCCGCAGGGAAAGAGACCCAGTACTTC
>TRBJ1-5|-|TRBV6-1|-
CASSEGATGRFNQPQHF
TGTGCCAGCAGTGAAGGCGCGACAGGAAGATTTAATCAGCCCCAGCATTTT
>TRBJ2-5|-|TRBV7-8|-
CASSSGSRWETQYF
TGTGCCAGCAGCTCTGGTTCCAGATGGGAGACCCAGTACTTC
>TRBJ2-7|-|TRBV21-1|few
CASSKPGLQSYEQYF
TGTGCCAGCAGCAAGCCAGGATTACAATCCTACGAGCAGTACTTC
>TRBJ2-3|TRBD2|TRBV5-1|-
CASSSQGLALDTQYF
TGCGCCAGCAGCTCCCAGGGACTAGCGCTAGATACGCAGTATTTT
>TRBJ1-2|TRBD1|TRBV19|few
CASGHQGANYGYTF
TGTGCCAGTGGTCACCAGGGGGCTAACTATGGCTACACCTTC
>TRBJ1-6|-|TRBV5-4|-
CASSLADRLNSPLHF
TGTGCCAGCAGCTTGGCCGACCGACTCAATTCACCCCTCCACTTT
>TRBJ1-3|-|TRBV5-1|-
CASSLVVGVSGNTIYF
TGCGCCAGCAGCTTGGTTGTCGGAGTCTCTGGAAACACCATATATTTT